This T cell receptor (beta chain) was sequenced during a study of T cells after yellow fever vaccination. Comment on this clonotype: What it recognizes is unknown. A much larger clone is a single base away; this may be a read error.

Making TCR cDNA involved 5'RACE template switching, which added UMIs and a universal primer site. From the 5' RACE reads, TCRdb called clonotypes with MiXCR, one entry per CDR3 protein. The sample shows 50,000 or so distinct CDR3 sequences, roughly 7% of them seen only once. Study-wide results and limits: Boosting was followed by the reappearance of most primary-vaccination clones (about 96% CD4, around 90% CD8). Abundant bulk-population clonotypes could contaminate the FACS-sorted repertoires. The study found a weaker secondary response that peaked faster, day 5 versus 15.

Germline V lookup: CDR1 MNHEY, CDR2 SVGAGI. With 1 base clipped from V and 0 bases from J, the junction kept 2 bases outside the gene matches. The CDR3 spans 15 residues. Source: CD8+ T cells sorted from PBMCs, taken approximately 16 days after the first yellow fever vaccination. V gene TRBV6-5 combines with J gene TRBJ2-7; 8 nucleotides agree with TRBD1. This TCR derives from a man between 18 and 29 years old who received the YFV17D yellow fever vaccine. CDR3 sequence: CASSYWQGASYEQYF. The CDR3 region has the DNA TGTGCCAGCAGTTACTGGCAGGGGGCCTCCTACGAGCAGTACTTC.